This TCR beta chain was recovered during a study of OX40 agonist ivuxolimab in advanced cancers. This clone was detected only once. TCRdb's table, derived via immunoSEQ multiplex PCR, lists solely in-frame clones and lacks some. This sample has some 68,000 clones, with approximately 90% found just once. V shed 7 bases and J 7 bases; nucleotides not matched to a gene: 12. Germline V gene data show CDR1 as MNHEY and CDR2 as SVGAGI. This CDR3 spans 15 amino acids. The chain combines TRBV6-5 with TRBJ2-1; TRBD1 matches 8 bases. Sequenced here: CD4+ or CD8+ T cells sorted from blood, sampled in a trial of the OX40 agonist ivuxolimab. The origin of this receptor is an adult with an advanced solid tumor such as melanoma, head and neck, liver or kidney cancer. CDR3: CASTLPQGAGNEQFF. The CDR3 DNA reads TGTGCCAGCACCCTACCCCAGGGGGCGGGAAATGAGCAGTTCTTC.